This T cell receptor (beta chain) was recorded in a study of identical twins listed by TCRdb under 2016. With regard to the full study: The study deep-sequenced TCR alpha and beta repertoires from monozygotic twins, unrelated adults of various ages and cord blood to test whether fetal clonotypes persist. To rule out contamination, replicate twin experiments were performed at different times with different library preparation protocols. General study outcomes and caveats: In monozygotic twins, out-of-frame TCR alpha sharing was systematically underestimated by recombination models, although the models agreed with sharing between unrelated individuals. Excess twin sharing in beta out-of-frame sequences was weaker because fewer shared sequences lowered the signal-to-noise ratio. Abundant cord blood beta clonotypes had fewer insertions, young adult naive repertoires showed a similar but weaker trend, and memory repertoires showed no such trend. Compared with coincidental sharing between unrelated individuals, an excess of low generation-probability sequences was observed among out-of-frame TCR alpha sequences shared between twins. Conclusions relied on cross-sectional statistical analysis, since the same donors could not be followed over many years. Zero-insertion analyses could be partly confounded by invariant T cells such as MAIT and iNKT, although diverse VJ usage argued against such confounding for most clonotypes.

Library construction relied on 5' RACE. TCRdb records Illumina HiSeq 2000 as the sequencer. Template switching introduced a universal primer binding site; the final cDNA contained a unique molecular identifier, enabling accurate counting of TCR cDNA molecules. Specific primers in the conserved constant-segment region were used to synthesize first-strand cDNA for TCR alpha and beta chains. To control for contamination, every cDNA library carried two barcodes: a SMART-Mk sample barcode plus Illumina barcodes. TruSeq adapter sequences and Illumina sample barcodes were added in two successive PCR steps. The Illumina HiSeq platform was used with custom primers to sequence TCR alpha and beta cDNA libraries. From the authors' description of their analysis: MiGEC was used to process raw reads and extract unique molecular identifiers, and MiXCR was used to find CDR3 positions. For each individual, recombination models were inferred using an EM algorithm with the repgenHMM and IGoR tools. Shared clonotype analysis was performed with the tcR package in R, normalizing sharing by the product of cloneset sizes. To study raw recombination without the effects of thymic and clonal selection, out-of-frame nonproductive sequences were analyzed. TCRdb cleaned the public reads at Q25 with fastp, built clones with MiXCR and kept in-frame beta chains. Each record represents a unique CDR3 protein, reported with the most common genes and DNA among its rows. It is TCRdb's table, rather than the study itself, that gives the V and J calls and clone size. The sample includes 300,000 to 350,000 distinct CDR3 sequences, with 9% to 15% observed a single time. The ten largest clones take up approximately 7.9% of the sample.

Concerning this clonotype itself: The antigen this receptor binds is unknown. No much larger clone exists at a distance of one base, and base qualities are not known.

At the junction V is shortened by 0 bases and J by 0 bases, with 3 bases in between. CDR1 and CDR2, per the germline V gene, are LGHNA and YNFKEQ. The CDR3 measures 14 amino acids from cysteine to phenylalanine. CDR3 DNA is the only sequence kept; it has 42 bases, read in frame from the first base. All donors were healthy Caucasians. The twin cohort comprised three pairs of female monozygotic twins, all aged roughly 18 to 30 years. CD4+ and CD8+ T cell populations were isolated with positive isolation kits from Invitrogen. The same specimen was also included in a second study, on yellow fever vaccine responses in identical twins. As that second paper reports: The authors reported that the T cell response to vaccination in identical twins appeared partly convergent and partly personalized. Focusing on identical twins, the study followed the T cell clones that responded to the vaccine, and did so with precision.

What was sequenced was CD8+ T cells sorted from blood. The chain is encoded by TRBV4-2 joined to TRBJ1-5; the D gene cannot be named for sure. This clonotype was obtained from a woman aged 18-29 years in good health. The DNA is as follows: TGTGCCAGCAGCCAAGACGCTAGCAATCAGCCCCAGCATTTT. Its protein product is CASSQDASNQPQHF.